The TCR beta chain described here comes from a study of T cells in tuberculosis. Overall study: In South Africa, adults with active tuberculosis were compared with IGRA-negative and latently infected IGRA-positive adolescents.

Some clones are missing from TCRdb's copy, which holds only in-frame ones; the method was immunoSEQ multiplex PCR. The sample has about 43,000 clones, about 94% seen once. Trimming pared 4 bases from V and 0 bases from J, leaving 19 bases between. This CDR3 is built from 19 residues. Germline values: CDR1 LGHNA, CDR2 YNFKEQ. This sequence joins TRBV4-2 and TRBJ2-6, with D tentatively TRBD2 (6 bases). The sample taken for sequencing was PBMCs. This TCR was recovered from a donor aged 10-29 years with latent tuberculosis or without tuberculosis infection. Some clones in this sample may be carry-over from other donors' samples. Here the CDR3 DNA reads TGTGCCAGCAGCCCATTGAATAGCGGTGACTTCTCTGGGGCCAACGTCCTGACTTTC. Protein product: CASSPLNSGDFSGANVLTF.